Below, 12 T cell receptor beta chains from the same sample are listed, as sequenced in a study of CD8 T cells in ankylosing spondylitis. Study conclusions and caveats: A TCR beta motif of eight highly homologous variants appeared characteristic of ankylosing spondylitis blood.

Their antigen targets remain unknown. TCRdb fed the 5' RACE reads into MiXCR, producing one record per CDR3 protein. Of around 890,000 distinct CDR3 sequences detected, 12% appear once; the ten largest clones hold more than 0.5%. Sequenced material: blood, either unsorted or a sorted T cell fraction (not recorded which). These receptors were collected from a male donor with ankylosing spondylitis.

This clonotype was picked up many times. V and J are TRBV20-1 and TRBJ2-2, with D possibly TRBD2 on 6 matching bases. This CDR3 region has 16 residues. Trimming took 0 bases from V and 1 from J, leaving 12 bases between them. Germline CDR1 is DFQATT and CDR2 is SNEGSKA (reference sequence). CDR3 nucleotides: TGCAGTGCTAGAGATGGAACTAGCTTGAACACCGGGGAGCTGTTTTTT. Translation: CSARDGTSLNTGELFF.

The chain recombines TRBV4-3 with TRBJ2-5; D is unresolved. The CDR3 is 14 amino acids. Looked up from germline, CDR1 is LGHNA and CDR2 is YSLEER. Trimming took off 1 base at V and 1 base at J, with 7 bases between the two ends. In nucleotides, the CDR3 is TGCGCCAGCAGCCAAGTTTTCCCCCAAGAGACCCAGTACTTC. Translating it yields CASSQVFPQETQYF.

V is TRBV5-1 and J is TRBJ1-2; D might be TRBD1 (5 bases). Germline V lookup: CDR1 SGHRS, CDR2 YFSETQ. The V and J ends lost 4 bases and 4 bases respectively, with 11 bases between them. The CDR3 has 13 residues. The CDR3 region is CASSPTDSYGYTF. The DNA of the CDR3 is TGCGCCAGCAGCCCCACAGACAGCTATGGCTACACCTTC.

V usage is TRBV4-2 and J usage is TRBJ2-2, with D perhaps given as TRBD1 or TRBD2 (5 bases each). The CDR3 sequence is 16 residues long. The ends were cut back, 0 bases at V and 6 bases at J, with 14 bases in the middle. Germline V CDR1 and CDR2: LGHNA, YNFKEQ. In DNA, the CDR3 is TGTGCCAGCAGCCAAGATGGAAATAGGGACCCCGGGGAGCTGTTTTTT. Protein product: CASSQDGNRDPGELFF.

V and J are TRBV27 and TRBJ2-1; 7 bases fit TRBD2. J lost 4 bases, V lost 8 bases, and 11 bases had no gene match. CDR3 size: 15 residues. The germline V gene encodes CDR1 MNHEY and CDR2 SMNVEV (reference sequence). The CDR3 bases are TGTGCCAGCGGGGCCCGGCCTAGCGGTTACAATGAGCAGTTCTTC. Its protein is CASGARPSGYNEQFF.

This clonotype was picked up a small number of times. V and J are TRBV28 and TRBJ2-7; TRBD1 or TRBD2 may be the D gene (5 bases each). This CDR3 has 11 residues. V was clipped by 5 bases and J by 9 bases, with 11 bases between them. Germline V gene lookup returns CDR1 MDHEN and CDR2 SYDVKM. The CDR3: CASSPGRGQYF. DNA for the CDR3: TGTGCCAGCAGTCCGGGACGGGGGCAGTACTTC.

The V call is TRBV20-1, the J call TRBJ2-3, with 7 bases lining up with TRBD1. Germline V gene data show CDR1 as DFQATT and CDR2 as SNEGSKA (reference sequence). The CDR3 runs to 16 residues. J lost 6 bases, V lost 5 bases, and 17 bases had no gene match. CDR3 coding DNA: TGCAGTGCTTATACAGGGGATCGAGCTGTTTACGATACGCAGTATTTT. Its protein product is CSAYTGDRAVYDTQYF.

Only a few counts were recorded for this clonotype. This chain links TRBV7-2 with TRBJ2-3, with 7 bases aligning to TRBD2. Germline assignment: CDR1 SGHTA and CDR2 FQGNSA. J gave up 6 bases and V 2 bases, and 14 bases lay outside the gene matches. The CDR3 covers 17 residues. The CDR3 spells CASSLMASGLFVDTQYF. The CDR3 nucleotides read TGTGCCAGCAGCTTAATGGCTAGCGGTCTCTTCGTGGATACGCAGTATTTT. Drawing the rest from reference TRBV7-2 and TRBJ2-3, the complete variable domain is GAGVSQSPSNKVTEKGKDVELRCDPISGHTALYWYRQSLGQGLEFLIYFQGNSAPDKSGLPSDRFSAERTGGSVSTLTIQRTQQEDSAVYLCASSLMASGLFVDTQYFGPGTRLTVL.

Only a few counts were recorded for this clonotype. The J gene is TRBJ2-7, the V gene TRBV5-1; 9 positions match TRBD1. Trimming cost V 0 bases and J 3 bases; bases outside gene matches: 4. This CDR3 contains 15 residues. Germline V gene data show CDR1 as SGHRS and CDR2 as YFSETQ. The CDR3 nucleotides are TGCGCCAGCAGCTTGGCCCCGACAGGGGGCTACGAGCAGTACTTC. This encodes CASSLAPTGGYEQYF.

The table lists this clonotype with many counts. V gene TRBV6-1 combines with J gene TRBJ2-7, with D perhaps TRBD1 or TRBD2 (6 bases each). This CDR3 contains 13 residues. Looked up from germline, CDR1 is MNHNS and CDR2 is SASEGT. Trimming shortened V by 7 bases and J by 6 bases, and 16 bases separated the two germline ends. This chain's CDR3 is CASTRGRAAEQYF. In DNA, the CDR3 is TGTGCCAGCACCCGGGGGCGGGCTGCCGAGCAGTACTTC.

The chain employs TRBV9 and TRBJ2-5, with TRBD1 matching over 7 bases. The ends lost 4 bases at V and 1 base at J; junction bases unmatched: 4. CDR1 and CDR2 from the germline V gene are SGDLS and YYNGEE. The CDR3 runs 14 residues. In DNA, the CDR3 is TGTGCCAGCAGCACGGGACAGCTCCAAGAGACCCAGTACTTC. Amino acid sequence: CASSTGQLQETQYF.

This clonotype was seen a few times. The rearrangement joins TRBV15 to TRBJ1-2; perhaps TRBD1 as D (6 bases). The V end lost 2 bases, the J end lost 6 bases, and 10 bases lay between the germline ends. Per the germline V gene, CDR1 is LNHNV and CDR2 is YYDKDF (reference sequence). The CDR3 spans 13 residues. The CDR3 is CATSRTGGDGYTF. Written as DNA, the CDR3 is TGTGCCACCAGCAGAACGGGGGGCGATGGCTACACCTTC.